One sample yielded the 20 T cell receptor beta chains listed below, sequenced in a study of regulatory T cells in long-lasting Graves disease. With iRepertoire HTBI primers and Arm-PCR of CDR3 regions, TCR beta libraries were built. TCRdb re-called the multiplex PCR reads through MiXCR, storing one row per CDR3 protein. The table shows under 500,000 distinct CDR3 sequences, with 20% to 25% occurring only once. Time point defined: persistent/refractory GD, antithyroid drugs over 5 years with positive TRAb. Researchers made the TCR library from RNA that was extracted from PBMCs. The sequencing here drew on peripheral blood mononuclear cells (PBMCs), taken when the disease was refractory, from a patient treated with antithyroid drugs. Receptors were obtained from a female donor with Graves disease.

This clonotype was detected many times. This sequence joins TRBV28 and TRBJ1-5; weak D call: TRBD1 (5 bases). CDR1 MDHEN and CDR2 SYDVKM come from the germline V gene. Trimming removed 6 bases at V and 6 bases at J, with 15 bases between. CDR3 length: 14 amino acids. For the CDR3, the DNA is TGTGCCAGCAGCCTCACCAGGGAGGCTCAGCCCCAGCATTTT. Amino acid sequence: CASSLTREAQPQHF.

This clonotype occurred many times. The rearrangement links TRBV28 to TRBJ1-2; no reliable D call. The germline CDR1 and CDR2 sequences are MDHEN and SYDVKM. The germline V and J ends were trimmed by 6 bases and 0 bases, with 8 bases remaining between them. CDR3 size: 13 residues. This CDR3 is CASREDTNYGYTF. The CDR3 bases are TGTGCCAGCAGAGAAGACACTAACTATGGCTACACCTTC.

Ten or more counts support this clonotype. The chain carries TRBV12-3 or TRBV12-4 and TRBJ2-6; no reliable D call. Trimming took off 0 bases at V and 1 base at J, with 13 bases between the two ends. This CDR3 has 18 residues. The CDR3 DNA reads TGTGCCAGCAGTTTAGCTAGCCTATGGAGTTCTGGGGCCAACGTCCTGACTTTC. Protein product: CASSLASLWSSGANVLTF.

This clonotype was picked up many times. V is TRBV27 and J is TRBJ2-5; a weak D match, TRBD1 (6 bases). Trimming took 3 bases from V and 5 from J, leaving 13 bases between them. Germline V gene sequence: CDR1 MNHEY, CDR2 SMNVEV (reference sequence). This CDR3 has 14 amino acids. CDR3 sequence (DNA): TGTGCCAGCAGTTTTTTGGGGGCTTCTGAGACCCAGTACTTC. This codes for CASSFLGASETQYF.

Only a few counts were recorded for this clonotype. The rearrangement links TRBV5-4 to TRBJ1-1, with TRBD1 matching over 11 bases. CDR1 is SGHNT, CDR2 YYREEE, per germline (reference sequence). V dropped 4 bases and J dropped 5; count of bases not matched to a gene: 7. This CDR3 contains 15 residues. CDR3 residues: CASSAAGTGGTEAFF. The CDR3 bases are TGTGCCAGCAGCGCCGCCGGGACAGGGGGTACTGAAGCTTTCTTT.

The V and J genes are TRBV29-1 and TRBJ2-2; maybe TRBD1 (6 bases). In germline, CDR1 is SQVTM, CDR2 ANQGSEA. This CDR3 comprises 15 residues. V lost 3 bases and J lost 1, with 12 bases in between. CDR3 amino acids: CSVDLTGVNTGELFF. For the CDR3, the DNA is TGCAGCGTTGACCTGACAGGCGTGAACACCGGGGAGCTGTTTTTT.

V is TRBV6-1 and J is TRBJ1-1, with no clear D. Germline values: CDR1 MNHNS, CDR2 SASEGT. The CDR3 spans 15 residues. V was pared by 6 bases and J by 4 bases, with 18 bases between. This chain's CDR3 is CASSPTEYEVTEAFF. CDR3 nucleotides: TGTGCCAGCAGCCCCACCGAATATGAAGTCACTGAAGCTTTCTTT.

This clonotype was detected many times. V and J are TRBV7-2 and TRBJ2-5; D assignment may be TRBD1 or TRBD2 (6 bases each). CDR3 length equals 15 residues. Trimming stripped 3 bases from V and 4 bases from J, with 15 bases between. Germline values: CDR1 SGHTA, CDR2 FQGNSA. CDR3 coding DNA: TGTGCCAGCAGCTTGTGGAGGGGGAGAGGAGAGACCCAGTACTTC. It is translated as CASSLWRGRGETQYF. Variable domain in full (rest from reference TRBV7-2 and TRBJ2-5): GAGVSQSPSNKVTEKGKDVELRCDPISGHTALYWYRQSLGQGLEFLIYFQGNSAPDKSGLPSDRFSAERTGGSVSTLTIQRTQQEDSAVYLCASSLWRGRGETQYFGPGTRLLVL.

This clonotype was seen many times. The chain carries TRBV11-2 and TRBJ2-5; D unresolved. Germline CDR1 SGHAT, CDR2 FQNNGV. Trimming removed 5 bases from V and 1 base from J, with 20 bases in between. CDR3 length: 17 residues. The CDR3 is CASSPRLETWTQETQYF. The CDR3 bases are TGTGCCAGCAGCCCGAGACTTGAGACCTGGACCCAAGAGACCCAGTACTTC.

This clonotype has more than one count but fewer than ten. CDR3 DNA sequence: TGCAGCGGCGAAGGGACAGCCAACACTGAAGCTTTCTTT. Translating gives CSGEGTANTEAFF. The chain carries TRBV29-1 and TRBJ1-1, with 7 bases lining up with TRBD1. This CDR3 spans 13 amino acids. Trimming at V came to 7 bases and at J to 2 bases, leaving 7 bases not matched to a gene. CDR1 SQVTM and CDR2 ANQGSEA come from the germline V gene.

This clonotype was detected many times. The CDR3 reads CASSPHGGTEAFF. As DNA, the CDR3 is TGTGCCAGCAGCCCACACGGGGGCACTGAAGCTTTCTTT. This sequence joins TRBV7-8 and TRBJ1-1, with D maybe TRBD1 (5 bases). The ends were cut back, 5 bases at V and 4 bases at J, with 11 bases in the middle. Germline assignment: CDR1 SGHVS and CDR2 FQNEAQ. This CDR3 spans 13 amino acids. The full variable domain, with the rest looked up from reference TRBV7-8 and TRBJ1-1, is GAGVSQSPRYKVAKRGQDVALRCDPISGHVSLFWYQQALGQGPEFLTYFQNEAQLDKSGLPSDRFFAERPEGSVSTLKIQRTQQEDSAVYLCASSPHGGTEAFFGQGTRLTVV.

The rearrangement links TRBV6-2 or TRBV6-3 to TRBJ1-1, with TRBD1 as a possible D gene (6 bases). Germline CDR1 is MNHEY and CDR2 is SVGEGT. The CDR3 loop spans 14 amino acids. V lost 4 bases to trimming and J lost 6 bases, with 15 bases between them. CDR3 bases: TGTGCCAGCAGTTTGTGGGACATTGGGTCTGAAGCTTTCTTT. This encodes CASSLWDIGSEAFF.

This clonotype was seen more than once but under ten times. This chain connects TRBV7-9 to TRBJ2-7; D unclear. The CDR3 totals 14 residues. From germline, CDR1 is SEHNR and CDR2 FQNEAQ (reference sequence). V shed 5 bases and J shed 3 bases, with 14 bases lying between them. CDR3 loop: CASSPSRTYYEQYF. The DNA of the CDR3 is TGTGCCAGCAGCCCCTCGAGGACCTACTACGAGCAGTACTTC.

The sample holds a few counts of this clonotype. The chain is built from TRBV10-2 and TRBJ2-2; D unresolved. The germline CDR1 and CDR2 sequences are WSHSY and SAAADI. V was shortened by 4 bases and J by 0 bases, with 3 bases between the two germline ends. This CDR3 has 13 amino acids. The CDR3 loop reads CASSASNTGELFF. The CDR3 nucleotides are TGCGCCAGCAGTGCATCGAACACCGGGGAGCTGTTTTTT.

The CDR3 loop is CASSLGTISGNTIYF. DNA of the CDR3: TGTGCCAGCAGCCTCGGGACAATCTCTGGAAACACCATATATTTT. The chain is built from TRBV11-2 and TRBJ1-3; TRBD1 might be the D (6 bases). Germline CDR1 and CDR2: SGHAT and FQNNGV. V shed 5 bases and J shed 0 bases, with 11 bases lying between them. The CDR3 is made up of 15 amino acids.

This clonotype was recorded many times. The chain employs TRBV28 and TRBJ1-5; TRBD1 matches 9 bases. J lost 4 bases, V lost 5 bases, and 6 bases had no gene match. CDR1 and CDR2 (germline): MDHEN, SYDVKM. The CDR3 length is 15 residues. The DNA for the CDR3 is TGTGCCAGCAGTCCCCTGACAGGGGGTAATCAGCCCCAGCATTTT. Translated, it gives CASSPLTGGNQPQHF. Drawing the rest from reference TRBV28 and TRBJ1-5, the complete variable domain is DVKVTQSSRYLVKRTGEKVFLECVQDMDHENMFWYRQDPGLGLRLIYFSYDVKMKEKGDIPEGYSVSREKKERFSLILESASTNQTSMYLCASSPLTGGNQPQHFGDGTRLSIL.

This clonotype was counted many times. V and J are TRBV28 and TRBJ2-7, with D tentatively TRBD2 (6 bases). CDR3 length: 14 amino acids. Germline V lookup: CDR1 MDHEN, CDR2 SYDVKM. Trimming left V 5 bases short and J 2 bases short, with 13 bases between. The CDR3 here is CASSLLANPYEQYF. CDR3 in DNA: TGTGCCAGCAGTCTCCTAGCGAACCCCTACGAGCAGTACTTC.

V is TRBV20-1 and J is TRBJ2-7; D ambiguous. Trimming left V 5 bases short and J 3 bases short, with 23 bases between. Germline V lookup: CDR1 DFQATT, CDR2 SNEGSKA (reference sequence). This CDR3 spans 16 amino acids. The CDR3 sequence: CSAEPGVQTEFYEQYF. The CDR3 DNA follows: TGCAGTGCTGAGCCAGGAGTCCAGACGGAGTTCTACGAGCAGTACTTC.

This clonotype was counted a single time. The rearrangement joins TRBV11-2 to TRBJ2-1, with 7 positions matching TRBD2. J lost 9 bases, V lost 1 base, and 6 bases had no gene match. CDR1 is SGHAT, CDR2 FQNNGV, per germline. The CDR3 is made up of 14 amino acids. The chain's CDR3 is CASSLGTSYVEQFF. The CDR3 nucleotides are TGTGCCAGCAGCTTAGGGACTAGTTATGTTGAGCAGTTCTTC.

This clonotype has ten or more counts. J is TRBJ1-2 and V is TRBV3-1; the D gene is possibly TRBD1 (5 bases). The CDR3 length is 12 residues. CDR1 LGHDT and CDR2 YNNKEL come from the germline V gene (reference sequence). Deletions cut 4 bases from V and 7 bases from J, with 10 bases between. The CDR3 coding sequence is TGTGCCAGCAGCCCGGGACCCACTGGCTACACCTTC. Translation gives CASSPGPTGYTF.